This TCR beta chain was recovered during a study of early T cells in non-severe SARS-CoV-2 infection. At the level of the study: Chains stayed unpaired after sequencing of bulk RNA from unsorted whole blood.

Attached unique molecular identifiers marked individual cDNA molecules. One entry per CDR3 protein results from TCRdb running MiXCR on the 5' RACE reads. Of 90,000 to 100,000 distinct CDR3 sequences in the sample, about 12% were seen once. The CDR3 has 13 residues. The V gene lost 3 bases and the J gene lost 6 bases, with 10 bases spanning the gap. The germline V gene has CDR1 MGHRA and CDR2 YSYEKL. Broader study findings: VDJdb matching skewed toward anti-spike CD8 responses, missing private and CD4 specificities.

A word on this clonotype: Antigen: not known.

Input material: whole blood. This TCR was recovered from an adult who was a healthcare worker with PCR-confirmed SARS-CoV-2 infection or an uninfected control (not recorded which). This chain uses TRBV4-1 with TRBJ2-3; no clear D gene. This CDR3 reads CASSQPSSDTQYF. Written as DNA, the CDR3 is TGCGCCAGCAGCCAGCCCTCCTCTGATACGCAGTATTTT.